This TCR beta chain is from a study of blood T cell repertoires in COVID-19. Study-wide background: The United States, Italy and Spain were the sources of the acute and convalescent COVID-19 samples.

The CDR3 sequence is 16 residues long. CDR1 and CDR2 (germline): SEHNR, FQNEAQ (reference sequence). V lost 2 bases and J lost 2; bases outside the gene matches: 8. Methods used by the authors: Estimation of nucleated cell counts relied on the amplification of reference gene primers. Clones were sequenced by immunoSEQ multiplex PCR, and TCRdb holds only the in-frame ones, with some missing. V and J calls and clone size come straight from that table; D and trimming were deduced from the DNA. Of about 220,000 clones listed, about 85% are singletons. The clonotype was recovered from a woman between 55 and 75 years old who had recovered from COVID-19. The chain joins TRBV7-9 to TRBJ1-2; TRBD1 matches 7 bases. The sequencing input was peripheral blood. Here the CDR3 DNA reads TGTGCCAGCAGCTTACTCCTCAGGGGGTGGAACTATGGCTACACCTTC. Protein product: CASSLLLRGWNYGYTF.